This passage covers 22 T cell receptor beta chains from one sample sequenced in a study of beta chain features in type 1 diabetes. General study findings and limits: Shorter TCRB CDR3s, moderately but significantly so, were found in Type 1 diabetes patients in all four CD4+ subsets.

Antigen specificity for these receptors is unknown. All of the isolated RNA was reverse transcribed, so expressed TCRB transcripts were sequenced. Sequenced by immunoSEQ multiplex PCR; TCRdb stores in-frame clones only, minus some. The table lists 600,000 to 700,000 clones, about an eighth of them singletons. The sample was naive CD4+ T cells from blood. Receptor source: a man aged 30-40 years with type 1 diabetes.

The rearrangement joins TRBV4-3 to TRBJ2-3, with 8 bases aligning to TRBD1. The CDR3 totals 17 residues. Germline V CDR1 and CDR2: LGHNA, YSLEER. Trimming at V came to 3 bases and at J to 1 base, leaving 9 bases not matched to a gene. CDR3 nucleotide sequence: TGCGCCAGCAGCCAGGCGACAGGGGCAGTCGGCACAGATACGCAGTATTTT. It is translated as CASSQATGAVGTDTQYF.

The CDR3 DNA follows: TGTGCCAGCAGCTCGTCAGGGGTCATGAACACTGAAGCTTTCTTT. Protein sequence: CASSSSGVMNTEAFF. This chain joins TRBV13 and TRBJ1-1; the D gene is possibly TRBD1 (6 bases). With 4 bases removed from V and 0 bases from J, the gap between germline ends came to 12 bases. The CDR3 runs 15 residues. CDR1 and CDR2 from the germline V gene are PRHDT and FYEKMQ (reference sequence).

This clone has a handful of counts. The chain joins TRBV7-6 to TRBJ2-7; 9 nucleotides match TRBD2. Germline V CDR1 and CDR2: SGHVS, FNYEAQ. CDR3 length: 14 amino acids. J gave up 1 base and V 5 bases, and 3 bases lay outside the gene matches. CDR3 loop: CASSPAGGSYEQYF. The CDR3, as DNA: TGTGCCAGCAGCCCAGCGGGGGGTTCCTACGAGCAGTACTTC.

This clone was observed a handful of times. This chain connects TRBV9 to TRBJ2-7, with TRBD1 identical over 10 bases. Germline loops: CDR1 SGDLS, CDR2 YYNGEE. V was pared by 0 bases and J by 5 bases, with 5 bases of the junction left unmatched. The CDR3 is 15 residues long. As DNA, the CDR3 is TGTGCCAGCAGCGTAGCCGGGACAGGGGTTCACGAGCAGTACTTC. Amino acids: CASSVAGTGVHEQYF.

In this sample, this clone turned up a few times. The V call is TRBV29-1, the J call TRBJ1-5; D not resolved. The CDR3 sequence is 13 residues long. Germline values: CDR1 SQVTM, CDR2 ANQGSEA. V was clipped by 6 bases and J by 4 bases, with 13 bases between them. CDR3 amino acids: CSVAVHVNQPQHF. CDR3 in DNA: TGCAGCGTGGCTGTCCATGTTAATCAGCCCCAGCATTTT.

This clone has more than one count but fewer than ten. The chain is built from TRBV7-9 and TRBJ2-7; D gene uncertain. This CDR3 is 14 amino acids long. Germline V gives CDR1 SEHNR, CDR2 FQNEAQ (reference sequence). V was pared by 2 bases and J by 3 bases, with 11 bases between. The CDR3 DNA reads as TGTGCCAGCAGCTTACCCCACCGAAACTACGAGCAGTACTTC. It translates to CASSLPHRNYEQYF. The whole variable domain, filled in from reference TRBV7-9 and TRBJ2-7, reads DTGVSQNPRHKITKRGQNVTFRCDPISEHNRLYWYRQTLGQGPEFLTYFQNEAQLEKSRLLSDRFSAERPKGSFSTLEIQRTEQGDSAMYLCASSLPHRNYEQYFGPGTRLTVT.

The genes are TRBV7-2 and TRBJ1-2; weak D call: TRBD1 (6 bases). CDR3 length equals 13 residues. Germline V CDR1 and CDR2: SGHTA, FQGNSA. V dropped 5 bases and J dropped 4 bases, with 11 bases sitting between them. The CDR3 region is CASSQTGAYGYTF. The CDR3 nucleotides are TGTGCCAGCAGCCAGACAGGCGCCTATGGCTACACCTTC.

This rearrangement joins TRBV5-5 to TRBJ2-7; 8 bases map to TRBD1. Germline V gives CDR1 SGHKS, CDR2 YYEKEE (reference sequence). V was clipped by 3 bases and J by 0 bases; unmatched bases: 5. The length of the CDR3 is 15 residues. In nucleotides, the CDR3 is TGTGCCAGCAGCTCCCAGACAGGGGTCTCCTACGAGCAGTACTTC. Residues: CASSSQTGVSYEQYF.

Only a few counts were recorded for this clone. Other DNA sequences of this sample code for an identical CDR3. The chain has TRBV27 and TRBJ1-1; possible D gene TRBD1, 5 bases. CDR1 is MNHEY and CDR2 is SMNVEV in the germline V gene (reference sequence). The V and J ends lost 3 bases and 4 bases respectively, with 9 bases between them. The CDR3 has 13 amino acids. In DNA, the CDR3 is TGTGCCAGCAGTTTCTGGGGGGGCACTGAAGCTTTCTTT. It specifies CASSFWGGTEAFF.

A few counts support this clone. V gene TRBV2 combines with J gene TRBJ2-5; the D gene is possibly TRBD2 (5 bases). The CDR3 totals 13 residues. Looked up from germline, CDR1 is SNHLY and CDR2 is FYNNEI. Trimming left V 4 bases short and J 4 bases short, with 10 bases between. The CDR3 sequence is CASSVPGRETQYF. The CDR3 DNA reads as TGTGCCAGCAGTGTCCCGGGGAGAGAGACCCAGTACTTC.

This clone has more than one count but fewer than ten. The rearrangement uses TRBV18 and TRBJ1-4; 9 bases match TRBD1. The CDR3 spans 16 residues. Germline V gives CDR1 KGHSH, CDR2 LQKENI. After removal of 3 bases from V and 7 bases from J, the junction contained 9 bases not matched to a gene. Here the CDR3 reads CASSPNRDRASEKLFF. DNA of the CDR3: TGTGCCAGCTCACCGAACCGGGACAGGGCTTCTGAAAAACTGTTTTTT.

The chain carries TRBV2 and TRBJ2-1; D perhaps matches TRBD1 (5 bases). The length of the CDR3 is 12 residues. CDR1 SNHLY and CDR2 FYNNEI come from the germline V gene. V was shortened by 2 bases and J by 7 bases, with 6 bases between the two germline ends. CDR3 sequence: CASSENRNEQFF. CDR3 DNA sequence: TGTGCCAGCAGTGAAAACAGGAATGAGCAGTTCTTC.

This clone was detected a few times. CDR3 in amino acids: CASSLPGTGVPEQYF. CDR3 DNA: TGTGCCAGCAGTCTCCCCGGGACAGGGGTGCCCGAGCAGTACTTC. This rearrangement joins TRBV27 to TRBJ2-7; 10 nucleotides match TRBD1. This CDR3 comprises 15 residues. The V segment lost 5 bases and the J segment 6 bases; nucleotides outside the gene matches: 10. The germline V gene encodes CDR1 MNHEY and CDR2 SMNVEV (reference sequence).

The V call is TRBV4-3, the J call TRBJ1-3; the D is unclear. The V end was cut by 0 bases, the J end by 2 bases, with 8 bases between. This CDR3 is built from 15 residues. Germline CDR1 reads LGHNA; CDR2 reads YSLEER. CDR3 protein: CASSQDRGTGNTIYF. The CDR3 DNA reads as TGCGCCAGCAGCCAAGATCGGGGAACTGGAAACACCATATATTTT.

This clone was found a few times. The rearrangement uses TRBV5-4 and TRBJ1-6, with TRBD1 identical over 10 bases. V shed 4 bases, J shed 7 bases, and the junction held 5 bases outside the gene matches. CDR1 SGHNT and CDR2 YYREEE come from the germline V gene (reference sequence). The CDR3 runs 15 residues. CDR3 sequence: CASSDGQGGNSPLHF. CDR3 DNA sequence: TGTGCCAGCAGCGACGGACAGGGGGGAAATTCACCCCTCCACTTT.

The chain uses TRBV27 and TRBJ2-7; the match to TRBD1 covers 8 bases. After removal of 9 bases from V and 3 bases from J, the junction contained 7 bases not matched to a gene. Germline CDR1 is MNHEY and CDR2 is SMNVEV (reference sequence). The CDR3 sequence is 13 residues long. The chain's CDR3 is CASHGQGSYEQYF. The DNA for the CDR3 is TGTGCCAGTCACGGACAGGGAAGCTACGAGCAGTACTTC.

This clone turned up a few times. This rearrangement joins TRBV5-1 to TRBJ2-3; 10 nucleotides line up with TRBD1. Germline lookup yields CDR1 SGHRS and CDR2 YFSETQ. The CDR3 is made up of 15 amino acids. The J segment lost 6 bases and the V segment lost 3 bases, leaving 7 bases of the junction unmatched. The CDR3: CASSSRQGAYDTQYF. The CDR3 DNA reads as TGCGCCAGCAGCTCAAGACAGGGGGCGTATGATACGCAGTATTTT.

The V gene is TRBV9, the J gene TRBJ2-5, with 7 bases aligning to TRBD1. Trimming cost V 1 base and J 5 bases; bases outside gene matches: 8. The CDR3 runs to 15 residues. Germline V gene data show CDR1 as SGDLS and CDR2 as YYNGEE. CDR3 amino acids: CASSVFEDRRETQYF. DNA of the CDR3: TGTGCCAGCAGCGTATTTGAGGACAGGCGGGAGACCCAGTACTTC. Full variable domain (rest looked up from reference TRBV9 and TRBJ2-5): DSGVTQTPKHLITATGQRVTLRCSPRSGDLSVYWYQQSLDQGLQFLIQYYNGEERAKGNILERFSAQQFPDLHSELNLSSLELGDSALYFCASSVFEDRRETQYFGPGTRLLVL.

This clone was seen more than once but under ten times. The chain recombines TRBV5-6 with TRBJ2-3; D unresolved. V was clipped by 1 base and J by 6 bases, with 9 bases between them. The CDR3 is 13 amino acids. The germline V gene encodes CDR1 SGHDT and CDR2 YYEEEE. This CDR3 reads CASSLINGDTQYF. DNA of the CDR3: TGTGCCAGCAGCTTGATTAACGGCGATACGCAGTATTTT.

This chain links TRBV28 with TRBJ2-3; possibly TRBD2 for D (6 bases). This CDR3 has 16 amino acids. Trimming cost V 4 bases and J 4 bases, with 18 bases left between them. Germline V CDR1 and CDR2: MDHEN, SYDVKM. The CDR3 bases are TGTGCCAGCAGTTCTTGGGGGGACCCCGAGGCAGATACGCAGTATTTT. Translating gives CASSSWGDPEADTQYF.

This clone has more than one count but fewer than ten. V usage is TRBV29-1 and J usage is TRBJ1-2; D unclear. The CDR3 is 12 residues long. Per the germline V gene, CDR1 is SQVTM and CDR2 is ANQGSEA. The V and J ends lost 3 bases and 1 base respectively, with 6 bases between them. The CDR3 region has the DNA TGCAGCGTTGACGATCTTAACTATGGCTACACCTTC. Protein product: CSVDDLNYGYTF.

The chain recombines TRBV2 with TRBJ1-5; tentatively, D is TRBD1 (5 bases). This CDR3 contains 12 residues. Germline CDR1 and CDR2: SNHLY and FYNNEI. Trimming shortened V by 11 bases and J by 2 bases, and 10 bases separated the two germline ends. The DNA for the CDR3 is TGTGCCGCGGGGGGGGGCAATCAGCCCCAGCATTTT. Translating it yields CAAGGGNQPQHF.